The clone carrying this TCR beta chain appeared many times. The antigen remains unidentified. Time point indicated: patch test 2, 6 weeks after DPC sensitization. Described treatment: therapeutic diphenylcyclopropenone sensitization with weekly scalp DPC. The study drew its donors from alopecia patients who were 18 to 70 years old and suitable for DPC. This sample was included in a study of human T cells and chemical hapten exposure. Notes on the study in general: Expanded TCRs formed significantly more large CDR3 similarity clusters than controls. Sensitization with DPC brought no change to TCRs above 1 in 1000 in frequency.

Via MiXCR, TCRdb re-called the RACE reads, giving one row per CDR3 protein. In the table there are tens of thousands of distinct CDR3 sequences, 10% of which are singletons. Per the germline V gene, CDR1 is SGHVS and CDR2 is FNYEAQ. There are 15 residues in the CDR3. Trimming removed 6 bases at V and 2 bases at J, with 11 bases between. The sequences come from whole blood, collected in connection with sensitization to the hapten diphenylcyclopropenone (DPC). The sequence was collected from a woman between 45 and 60 years old with alopecia areata. Some clones in this sample may be carry-over from other donors' samples. J is TRBJ2-6 and V is TRBV7-6, with D perhaps matching TRBD1 (6 bases). CDR3 sequence reads: CASSKQGAGANVLTF. CDR3 DNA: TGTGCCAGCAGTAAACAGGGAGCTGGGGCCAACGTCCTGACTTTC.